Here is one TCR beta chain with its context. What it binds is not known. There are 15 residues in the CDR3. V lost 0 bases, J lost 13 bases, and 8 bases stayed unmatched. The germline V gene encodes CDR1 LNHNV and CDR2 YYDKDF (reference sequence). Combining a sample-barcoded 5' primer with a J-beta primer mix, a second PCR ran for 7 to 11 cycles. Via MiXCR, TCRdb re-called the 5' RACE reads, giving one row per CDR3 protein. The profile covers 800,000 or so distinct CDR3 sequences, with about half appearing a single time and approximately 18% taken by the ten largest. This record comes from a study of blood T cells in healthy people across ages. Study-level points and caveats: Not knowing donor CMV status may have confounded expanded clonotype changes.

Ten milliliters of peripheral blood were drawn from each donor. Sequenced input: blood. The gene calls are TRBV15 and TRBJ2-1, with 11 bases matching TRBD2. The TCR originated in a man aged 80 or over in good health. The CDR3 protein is CATSRENLAGGTQFF. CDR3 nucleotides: TGTGCCACCAGCAGAGAAAACCTAGCGGGGGGCACTCAGTTCTTC.